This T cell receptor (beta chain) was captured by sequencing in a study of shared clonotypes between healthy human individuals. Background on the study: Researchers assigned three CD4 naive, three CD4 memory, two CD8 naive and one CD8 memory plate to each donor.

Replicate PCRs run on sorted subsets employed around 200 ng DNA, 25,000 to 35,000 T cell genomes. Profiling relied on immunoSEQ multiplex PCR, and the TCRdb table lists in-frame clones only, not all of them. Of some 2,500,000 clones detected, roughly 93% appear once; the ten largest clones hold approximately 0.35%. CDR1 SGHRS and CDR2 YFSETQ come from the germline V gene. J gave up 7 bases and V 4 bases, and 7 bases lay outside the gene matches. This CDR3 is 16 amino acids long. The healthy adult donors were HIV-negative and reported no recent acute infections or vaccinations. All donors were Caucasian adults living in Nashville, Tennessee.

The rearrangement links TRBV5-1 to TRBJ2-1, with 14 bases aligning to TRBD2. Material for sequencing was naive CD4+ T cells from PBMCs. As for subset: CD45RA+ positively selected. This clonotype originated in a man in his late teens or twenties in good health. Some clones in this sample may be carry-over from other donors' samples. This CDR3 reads CASSPRTSGRFNEQFF. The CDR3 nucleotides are TGCGCCAGCAGCCCACGGACTAGCGGGAGGTTTAATGAGCAGTTCTTC. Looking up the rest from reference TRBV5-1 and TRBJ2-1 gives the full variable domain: KAGVTQTPRYLIKTRGQQVTLSCSPISGHRSVSWYQQTPGQGLQFLFEYFSETQRNKGNFPGRFSGRQFSNSRSEMNVSTLELGDSALYLCASSPRTSGRFNEQFFGPGTRLTVL.